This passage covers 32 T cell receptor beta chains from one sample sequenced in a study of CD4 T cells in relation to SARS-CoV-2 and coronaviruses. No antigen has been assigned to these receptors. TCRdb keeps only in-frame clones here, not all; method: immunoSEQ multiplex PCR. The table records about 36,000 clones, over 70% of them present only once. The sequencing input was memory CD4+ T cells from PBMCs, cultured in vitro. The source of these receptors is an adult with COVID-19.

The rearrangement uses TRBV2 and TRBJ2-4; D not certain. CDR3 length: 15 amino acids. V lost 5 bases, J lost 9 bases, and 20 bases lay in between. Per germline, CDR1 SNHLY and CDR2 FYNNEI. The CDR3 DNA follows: TGTGCCAGCAGTCAGTCAGTAGGGAAGAAGGGCATTCAGTACTTC. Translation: CASSQSVGKKGIQYF.

In DNA, the CDR3 is TGTGCCAGCAGGGACAACTATGGCTACACCTTC. This codes for CASRDNYGYTF. The chain links TRBV27 to TRBJ1-2; D ambiguous. The CDR3 totals 11 residues. V was trimmed by 6 bases and J by 2 bases, leaving 4 bases between them. Germline V gene sequence: CDR1 MNHEY, CDR2 SMNVEV (reference sequence).

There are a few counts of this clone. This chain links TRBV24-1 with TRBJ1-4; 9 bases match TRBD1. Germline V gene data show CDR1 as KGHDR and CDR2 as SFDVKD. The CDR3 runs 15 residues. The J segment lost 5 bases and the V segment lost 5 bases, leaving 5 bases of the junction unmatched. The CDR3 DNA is TGTGCCACCAGTGTACAGGGGGCGCCGAATGAAAAACTGTTTTTT. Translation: CATSVQGAPNEKLFF.

CDR3 sequence: CASSARTDEQYF. CDR3 bases: TGTGCCAGCAGCGCGCGGACTGACGAGCAGTACTTC. V gene TRBV12-3 or TRBV12-4 combines with J gene TRBJ2-7, with D maybe TRBD2 (5 bases). The CDR3 is 12 amino acids. The germline V and J ends were trimmed by 6 bases and 5 bases, with 11 bases remaining between them.

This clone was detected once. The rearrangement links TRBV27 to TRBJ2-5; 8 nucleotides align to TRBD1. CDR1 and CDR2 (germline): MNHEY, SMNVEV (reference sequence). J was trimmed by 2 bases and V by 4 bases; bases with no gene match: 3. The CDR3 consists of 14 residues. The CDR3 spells CASSSRTGQETQYF. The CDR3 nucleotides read TGTGCCAGCAGTTCGAGGACAGGGCAAGAGACCCAGTACTTC.

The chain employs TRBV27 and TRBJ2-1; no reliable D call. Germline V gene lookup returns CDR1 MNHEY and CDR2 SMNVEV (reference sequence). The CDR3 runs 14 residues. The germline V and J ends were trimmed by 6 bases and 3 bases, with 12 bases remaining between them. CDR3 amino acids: CASSPGRVYNEQFF. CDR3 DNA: TGTGCCAGCAGCCCCGGCCGGGTCTACAATGAGCAGTTCTTC.

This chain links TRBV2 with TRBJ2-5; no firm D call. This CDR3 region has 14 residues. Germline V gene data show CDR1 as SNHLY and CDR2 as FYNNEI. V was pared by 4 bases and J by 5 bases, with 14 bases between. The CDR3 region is CASSARHLGETQYF. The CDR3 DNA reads TGTGCCAGCAGTGCTCGTCATTTAGGGGAGACCCAGTACTTC.

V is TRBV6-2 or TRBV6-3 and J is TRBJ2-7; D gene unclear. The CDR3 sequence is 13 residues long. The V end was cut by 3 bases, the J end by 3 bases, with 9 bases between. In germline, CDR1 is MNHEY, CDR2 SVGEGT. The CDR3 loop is CASSYGEYYEQYF. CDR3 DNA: TGTGCCAGCAGTTATGGTGAATACTACGAGCAGTACTTC.

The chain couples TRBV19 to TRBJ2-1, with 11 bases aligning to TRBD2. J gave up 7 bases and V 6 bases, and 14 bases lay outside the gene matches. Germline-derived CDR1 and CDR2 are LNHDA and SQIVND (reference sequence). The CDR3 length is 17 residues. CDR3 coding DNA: TGTGCCAGTAGGGCCCGAAATAGCGGGAGGGCCTTAAATGAGCAGTTCTTC. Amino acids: CASRARNSGRALNEQFF.

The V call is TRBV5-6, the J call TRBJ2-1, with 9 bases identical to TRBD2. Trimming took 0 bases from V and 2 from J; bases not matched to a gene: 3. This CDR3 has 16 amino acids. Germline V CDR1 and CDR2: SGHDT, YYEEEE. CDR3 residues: CASSLGLAGTYNEQFF. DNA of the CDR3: TGTGCCAGCAGCTTGGGGCTAGCGGGAACCTACAATGAGCAGTTCTTC.

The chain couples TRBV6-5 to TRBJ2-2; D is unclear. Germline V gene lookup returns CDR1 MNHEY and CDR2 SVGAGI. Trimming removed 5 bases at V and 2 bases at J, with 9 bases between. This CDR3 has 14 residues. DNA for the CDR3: TGTGCCAGCAGTCGCGCGCCTAACACCGGGGAGCTGTTTTTT. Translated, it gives CASSRAPNTGELFF.

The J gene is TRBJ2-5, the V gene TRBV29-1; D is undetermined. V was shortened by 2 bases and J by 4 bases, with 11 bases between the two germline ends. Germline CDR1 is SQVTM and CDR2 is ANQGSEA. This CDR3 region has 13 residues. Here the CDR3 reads CSVEPVFAETQYF. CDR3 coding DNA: TGCAGCGTTGAACCAGTTTTCGCAGAGACCCAGTACTTC.

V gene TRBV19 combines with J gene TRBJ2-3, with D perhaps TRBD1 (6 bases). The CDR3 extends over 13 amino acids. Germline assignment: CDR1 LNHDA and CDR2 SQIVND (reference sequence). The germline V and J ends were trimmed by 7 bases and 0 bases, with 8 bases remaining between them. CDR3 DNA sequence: TGTGCCAGTACGCAGGGGAGCACAGATACGCAGTATTTT. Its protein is CASTQGSTDTQYF.

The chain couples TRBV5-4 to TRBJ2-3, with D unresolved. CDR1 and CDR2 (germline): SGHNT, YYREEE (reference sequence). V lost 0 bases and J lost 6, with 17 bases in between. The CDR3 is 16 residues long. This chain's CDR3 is CASSLAGQSYRDTQYF. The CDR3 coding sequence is TGTGCCAGCAGCTTGGCCGGGCAGTCTTATCGGGATACGCAGTATTTT.

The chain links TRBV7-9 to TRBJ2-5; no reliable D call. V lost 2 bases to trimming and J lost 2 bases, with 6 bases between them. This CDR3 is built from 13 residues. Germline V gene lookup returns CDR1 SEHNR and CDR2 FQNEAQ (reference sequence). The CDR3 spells CASSLSTQETQYF. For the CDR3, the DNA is TGTGCCAGCAGCTTAAGCACGCAAGAGACCCAGTACTTC.

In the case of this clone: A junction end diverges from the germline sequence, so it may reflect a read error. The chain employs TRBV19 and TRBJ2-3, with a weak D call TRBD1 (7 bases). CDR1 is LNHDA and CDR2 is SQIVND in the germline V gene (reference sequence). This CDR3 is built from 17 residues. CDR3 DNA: TGTGCCAGCAGTAAGAGAGCAGGGGGGACAAGCACAGATACGCAGTATTTT. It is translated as CASSKRAGGTSTDTQYF.

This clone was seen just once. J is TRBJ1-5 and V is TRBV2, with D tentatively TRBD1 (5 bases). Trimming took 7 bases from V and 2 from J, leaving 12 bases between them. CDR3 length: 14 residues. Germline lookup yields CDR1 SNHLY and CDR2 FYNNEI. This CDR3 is CASTGQGGNQPQHF. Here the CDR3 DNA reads TGTGCCAGCACCGGTCAAGGGGGCAATCAGCCCCAGCATTTT. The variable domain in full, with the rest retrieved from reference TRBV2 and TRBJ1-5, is EPEVTQTPSHQVTQMGQEVILRCVPISNHLYFYWYRQILGQKVEFLVSFYNNEISEKSEIFDDQFSVERPDGSNFTLKIRSTKLEDSAMYFCASTGQGGNQPQHFGDGTRLSIL.

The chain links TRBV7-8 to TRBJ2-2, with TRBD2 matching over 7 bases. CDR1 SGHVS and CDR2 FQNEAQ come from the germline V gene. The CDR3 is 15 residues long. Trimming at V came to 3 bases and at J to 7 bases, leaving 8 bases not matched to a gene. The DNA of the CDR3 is TGTGCCAGCAGCTTTTATCAGCGGGATAGCGGGGAGCTGTTTTTT. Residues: CASSFYQRDSGELFF.

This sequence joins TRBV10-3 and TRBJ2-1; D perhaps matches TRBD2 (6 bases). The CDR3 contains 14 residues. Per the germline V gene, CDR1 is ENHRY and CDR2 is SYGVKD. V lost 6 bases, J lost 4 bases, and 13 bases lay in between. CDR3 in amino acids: CAISRDSEYNEQFF. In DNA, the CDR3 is TGTGCCATCAGCCGGGACTCAGAATACAATGAGCAGTTCTTC.

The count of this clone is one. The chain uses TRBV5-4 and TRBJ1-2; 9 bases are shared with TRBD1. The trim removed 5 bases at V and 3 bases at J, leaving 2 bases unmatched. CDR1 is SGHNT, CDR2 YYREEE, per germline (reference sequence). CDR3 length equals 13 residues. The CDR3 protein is CASRTGGHYGYTF. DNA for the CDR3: TGTGCCAGCAGGACAGGGGGTCACTATGGCTACACCTTC.

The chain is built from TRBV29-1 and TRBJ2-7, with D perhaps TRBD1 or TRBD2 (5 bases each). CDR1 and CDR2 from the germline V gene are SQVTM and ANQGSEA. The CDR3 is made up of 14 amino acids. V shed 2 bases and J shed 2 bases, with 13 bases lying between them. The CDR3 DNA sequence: TGCAGCGTTGAATTGGGCAGGGACCCCTACGAGCAGTACTTC. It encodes CSVELGRDPYEQYF.

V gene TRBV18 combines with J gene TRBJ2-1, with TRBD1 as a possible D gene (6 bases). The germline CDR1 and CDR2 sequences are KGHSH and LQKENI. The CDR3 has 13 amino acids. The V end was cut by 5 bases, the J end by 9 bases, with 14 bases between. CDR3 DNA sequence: TGTGCCAGCTCAGGATCCGGGACAAGTGAGCAGTTCTTC. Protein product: CASSGSGTSEQFF.

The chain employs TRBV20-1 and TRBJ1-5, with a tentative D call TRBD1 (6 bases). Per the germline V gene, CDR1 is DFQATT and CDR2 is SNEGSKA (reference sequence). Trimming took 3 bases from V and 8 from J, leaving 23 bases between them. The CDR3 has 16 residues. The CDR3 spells CSASGGGVLQSEPQHF. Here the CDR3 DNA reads TGCAGTGCTAGTGGGGGGGGCGTCCTACAATCGGAGCCCCAGCATTTT.

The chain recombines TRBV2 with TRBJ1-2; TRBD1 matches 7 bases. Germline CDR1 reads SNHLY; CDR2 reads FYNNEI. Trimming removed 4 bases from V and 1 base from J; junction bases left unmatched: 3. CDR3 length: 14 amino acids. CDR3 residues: CASSGTGLNYGYTF. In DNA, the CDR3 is TGTGCCAGCAGTGGGACAGGTCTTAACTATGGCTACACCTTC. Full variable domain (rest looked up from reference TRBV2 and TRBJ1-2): EPEVTQTPSHQVTQMGQEVILRCVPISNHLYFYWYRQILGQKVEFLVSFYNNEISEKSEIFDDQFSVERPDGSNFTLKIRSTKLEDSAMYFCASSGTGLNYGYTFGSGTRLTVV.

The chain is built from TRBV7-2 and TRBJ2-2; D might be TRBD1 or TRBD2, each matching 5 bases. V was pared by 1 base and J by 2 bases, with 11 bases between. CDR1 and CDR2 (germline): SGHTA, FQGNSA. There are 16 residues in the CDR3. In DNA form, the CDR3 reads TGTGCCAGCAGCTTAGTGGTGGGACCCAACACCGGGGAGCTGTTTTTT. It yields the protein CASSLVVGPNTGELFF.

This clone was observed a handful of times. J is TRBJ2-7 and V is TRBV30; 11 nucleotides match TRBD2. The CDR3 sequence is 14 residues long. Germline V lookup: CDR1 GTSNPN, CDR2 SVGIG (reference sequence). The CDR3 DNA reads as TGTGCGGGTACTAGCGGGAGCTCCAGCTACGAGCAGTACTTC. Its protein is CAGTSGSSSYEQYF.

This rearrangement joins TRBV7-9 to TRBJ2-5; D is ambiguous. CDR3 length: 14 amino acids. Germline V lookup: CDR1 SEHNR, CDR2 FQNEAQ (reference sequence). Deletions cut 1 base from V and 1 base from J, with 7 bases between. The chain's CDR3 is CASSLEAVQETQYF. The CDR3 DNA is TGTGCCAGCAGCTTAGAGGCAGTCCAAGAGACCCAGTACTTC.

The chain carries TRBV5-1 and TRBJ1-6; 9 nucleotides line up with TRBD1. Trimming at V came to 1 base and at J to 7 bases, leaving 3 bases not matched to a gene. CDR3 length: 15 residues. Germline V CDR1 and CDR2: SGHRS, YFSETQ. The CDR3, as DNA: TGCGCCAGCAGCTTGACGGGACAGGGAAATTCACCCCTCCACTTT. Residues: CASSLTGQGNSPLHF.

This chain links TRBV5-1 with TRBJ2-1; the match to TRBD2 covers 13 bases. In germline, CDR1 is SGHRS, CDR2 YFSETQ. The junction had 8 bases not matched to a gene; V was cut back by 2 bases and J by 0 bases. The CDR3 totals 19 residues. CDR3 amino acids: CASSFSGTSGATSYNEQFF. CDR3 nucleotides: TGCGCCAGCAGCTTCTCCGGGACTAGCGGGGCGACCTCCTACAATGAGCAGTTCTTC.

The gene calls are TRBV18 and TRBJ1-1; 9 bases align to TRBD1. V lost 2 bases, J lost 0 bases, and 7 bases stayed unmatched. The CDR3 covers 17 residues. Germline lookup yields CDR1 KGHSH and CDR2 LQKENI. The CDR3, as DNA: TGTGCCAGCTCACCATCGACGACAGGGGGAATGAACACTGAAGCTTTCTTT. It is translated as CASSPSTTGGMNTEAFF.

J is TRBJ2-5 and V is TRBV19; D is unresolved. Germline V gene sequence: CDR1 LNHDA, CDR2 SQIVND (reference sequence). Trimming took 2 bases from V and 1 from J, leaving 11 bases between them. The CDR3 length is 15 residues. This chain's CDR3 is CASSIIPPSQETQYF. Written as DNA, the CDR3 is TGTGCCAGTAGTATAATCCCACCCTCCCAAGAGACCCAGTACTTC.

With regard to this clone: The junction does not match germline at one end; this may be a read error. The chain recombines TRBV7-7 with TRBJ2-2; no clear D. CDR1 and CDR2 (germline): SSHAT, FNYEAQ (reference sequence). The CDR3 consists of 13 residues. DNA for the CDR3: TGTGCTAGCAGCTCCACTAACACCGGGGAGCTGTTTTTT. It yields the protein CASSSTNTGELFF.